Listed below are T cell receptor beta chains from one sample, sequenced in a study of type 1 regulatory T cells. For these receptors, no antigen is known. TCRdb re-called the reads through MiXCR, storing one row per CDR3 protein. The data contain 63,000 or so distinct CDR3 sequences, approximately 47% of them singletons. Material: cultured non-Tr1 T cells, either the whole culture or a sorted T cell fraction (not recorded which). These receptors all come from a human donor in good health. Each CDR3 is given with its conserved first and last residue. Each record gives: CDR3 length, clone size, D gene, J gene, V gene, CDR3 protein, CDR3 DNA. A D gene is named only where the DNA matches it firmly. Clone size is not always given. Where it is, it says once, few, many or a class for expanded clones.

cdr3_length: 14
clone_size: few
d_call: NA
j_call: TRBJ1-1
v_call: TRBV5-1
cdr3_aa: CASSLARMNTEAFF
cdr3_nt: TGCGCCAGCAGCCTCGCCCGGATGAACACTGAAGCTTTCTTT

cdr3_length: 14
clone_size: NA
d_call: NA
j_call: TRBJ1-1
v_call: TRBV9
cdr3_aa: CASSLLQGNTEAFF
cdr3_nt: TGTGCCAGCAGCCTTTTGCAAGGGAACACTGAAGCTTTCTTT

cdr3_length: 14
clone_size: NA
d_call: NA
j_call: TRBJ2-7
v_call: TRBV7-2
cdr3_aa: CASSPRAISYEQYF
cdr3_nt: TGTGCCAGCAGCCCACGGGCGATCTCCTACGAGCAGTACTTC

cdr3_length: 18
clone_size: NA
d_call: TRBD2
j_call: TRBJ2-3
v_call: TRBV20-1
cdr3_aa: CSARVASGGAGGTDTQYF
cdr3_nt: TGCAGTGCTAGAGTCGCTAGCGGGGGGGCAGGAGGCACAGATACGCAGTATTTT

cdr3_length: 15
clone_size: NA
d_call: TRBD1
j_call: TRBJ2-7
v_call: TRBV3-1
cdr3_aa: CASSQGTGGHYEQYF
cdr3_nt: TGTGCCAGCAGCCAAGGGACAGGGGGACACTACGAGCAGTACTTC

cdr3_length: 12
clone_size: NA
d_call: NA
j_call: TRBJ2-1
v_call: TRBV2
cdr3_aa: CSKGGPYNEQFF
cdr3_nt: TGTTCTAAGGGGGGACCTTACAATGAGCAGTTCTTC

cdr3_length: 17
clone_size: NA
d_call: TRBD1
j_call: TRBJ1-1
v_call: TRBV9
cdr3_aa: CASSAQGGGMMATEAFF
cdr3_nt: TGTGCCAGCAGCGCGCAGGGGGGGGGGATGATGGCCACTGAAGCTTTCTTT

cdr3_length: 15
clone_size: NA
d_call: NA
j_call: TRBJ2-6
v_call: TRBV5-1
cdr3_aa: CASSLRGDGANVLTF
cdr3_nt: TGCGCCAGCAGCTTGAGGGGGGATGGGGCCAACGTCCTGACTTTC

cdr3_length: 14
clone_size: NA
d_call: NA
j_call: TRBJ1-1
v_call: TRBV12-3/TRBV12-4
cdr3_aa: CASSSHIMGTEAFF
cdr3_nt: TGTGCCAGCAGCTCCCATATAATGGGAACTGAAGCTTTCTTT

cdr3_length: 14
clone_size: few
d_call: NA
j_call: TRBJ2-7
v_call: TRBV10-3
cdr3_aa: CAISDNRAPYEQYF
cdr3_nt: TGTGCCATCAGTGATAACAGGGCGCCCTACGAGCAGTACTTC

cdr3_length: 15
clone_size: NA
d_call: NA
j_call: TRBJ1-6
v_call: TRBV7-2
cdr3_aa: CASSLQGFSNSPLHF
cdr3_nt: TGTGCCAGCAGCTTACAGGGGTTTAGTAATTCACCCCTCCACTTT

cdr3_length: 12
clone_size: few
d_call: NA
j_call: TRBJ2-3
v_call: TRBV7-2
cdr3_aa: CASSPYGDTQYF
cdr3_nt: TGTGCCAGCAGCCCCTATGGGGATACGCAGTATTTT

cdr3_length: 12
clone_size: few
d_call: NA
j_call: TRBJ2-3
v_call: TRBV7-9
cdr3_aa: CASEGFTDTQYF
cdr3_nt: TGTGCCAGCGAAGGCTTCACAGATACGCAGTATTTT

cdr3_length: 12
clone_size: NA
d_call: NA
j_call: TRBJ1-1
v_call: TRBV25-1
cdr3_aa: CASSSGFTEAFF
cdr3_nt: TGTGCCAGCAGTTCAGGGTTTACTGAAGCTTTCTTT

cdr3_length: 18
clone_size: NA
d_call: TRBD1
j_call: TRBJ1-3
v_call: TRBV5-1
cdr3_aa: CASSPYNSRQGAGNTIYF
cdr3_nt: TGCGCCAGCAGCCCATATAATAGTCGACAGGGGGCTGGAAACACCATATATTTT

cdr3_length: 13
clone_size: NA
d_call: NA
j_call: TRBJ1-2
v_call: TRBV5-1
cdr3_aa: CASSLAQAYGYTF
cdr3_nt: TGCGCCAGCAGCTTGGCCCAGGCCTATGGCTACACCTTC

cdr3_length: 15
clone_size: NA
d_call: NA
j_call: TRBJ1-3
v_call: TRBV5-1
cdr3_aa: CASTLDRSKGNTIYF
cdr3_nt: TGCGCCAGCACCCTCGACAGGAGTAAGGGAAACACCATATATTTT

cdr3_length: 13
clone_size: NA
d_call: TRBD1
j_call: TRBJ1-3
v_call: TRBV30
cdr3_aa: CACLTGAGNTIYF
cdr3_nt: TGTGCCTGTCTAACAGGGGCTGGAAACACCATATATTTT

cdr3_length: 17
clone_size: NA
d_call: NA
j_call: TRBJ1-1
v_call: TRBV5-1
cdr3_aa: CASSLGYGGRGRPEAFF
cdr3_nt: TGCGCCAGCAGCTTGGGGTACGGGGGCAGGGGAAGACCTGAAGCTTTCTTT

cdr3_length: 14
clone_size: few
d_call: NA
j_call: TRBJ1-1
v_call: TRBV25-1
cdr3_aa: CASSEEQPTTEAFF
cdr3_nt: TGTGCCAGCAGTGAAGAACAGCCGACCACTGAAGCTTTCTTT

cdr3_length: 20
clone_size: NA
d_call: NA
j_call: TRBJ1-4
v_call: TRBV21-1
cdr3_aa: CASSKVPRAVSLSTNEKLFF
cdr3_nt: TGTGCCAGCAGCAAAGTACCCCGGGCCGTGAGCCTGTCAACTAATGAAAAACTGTTTTTT

cdr3_length: 15
clone_size: many
d_call: TRBD2
j_call: TRBJ2-1
v_call: TRBV6-2/TRBV6-3
cdr3_aa: CASSRLAGGVTEQFF
cdr3_nt: TGTGCCAGCAGCAGGCTAGCGGGGGGAGTTACTGAGCAGTTCTTC

cdr3_length: 11
clone_size: few
d_call: TRBD1
j_call: TRBJ2-7
v_call: TRBV7-9
cdr3_aa: CASSGGQGQYF
cdr3_nt: TGTGCCAGCAGCGGGGGACAGGGGCAGTACTTC

cdr3_length: 16
clone_size: NA
d_call: TRBD2
j_call: TRBJ2-2
v_call: TRBV12-3/TRBV12-4
cdr3_aa: CASKPWGGKGTGELFF
cdr3_nt: TGTGCCAGTAAACCCTGGGGGGGGAAAGGTACCGGGGAGCTGTTTTTT

cdr3_length: 13
clone_size: many
d_call: TRBD1
j_call: TRBJ1-1
v_call: TRBV18
cdr3_aa: CASGGQGNSEAFF
cdr3_nt: TGTGCCAGCGGGGGACAGGGGAACAGTGAAGCTTTCTTT

cdr3_length: 18
clone_size: few
d_call: NA
j_call: TRBJ1-1
v_call: TRBV4-2
cdr3_aa: CASSQVGRGGVFDTEAFF
cdr3_nt: TGTGCCAGCAGCCAAGTCGGTCGGGGTGGAGTATTTGACACTGAAGCTTTCTTT

cdr3_length: 14
clone_size: once
d_call: NA
j_call: TRBJ2-3
v_call: TRBV11-3
cdr3_aa: CASSLARSEGTQYF
cdr3_nt: TGTGCCAGCAGCTTAGCCCGGAGCGAGGGAACGCAGTATTTT

cdr3_length: 14
clone_size: NA
d_call: NA
j_call: TRBJ1-6
v_call: TRBV6-1
cdr3_aa: CASSAGPYNSPLHF
cdr3_nt: TGTGCCAGCAGTGCCGGTCCCTATAATTCACCCCTCCACTTT

cdr3_length: 14
clone_size: NA
d_call: NA
j_call: TRBJ1-2
v_call: TRBV5-1
cdr3_aa: CASSPQGLAYGYTF
cdr3_nt: TGCGCCAGCAGCCCCCAGGGTCTGGCCTATGGCTACACCTTC

cdr3_length: 17
clone_size: NA
d_call: TRBD1
j_call: TRBJ1-6
v_call: TRBV20-1
cdr3_aa: CSARDHGTGTHNSPLHF
cdr3_nt: TGCAGTGCTAGAGACCACGGGACAGGGACCCATAATTCACCCCTCCACTTT

cdr3_length: 14
clone_size: few
d_call: NA
j_call: TRBJ1-1
v_call: TRBV3-1
cdr3_aa: CASSQSVGTTEAFF
cdr3_nt: TGTGCCAGCAGCCAGAGTGTAGGGACCACTGAAGCTTTCTTT

cdr3_length: 12
clone_size: NA
d_call: NA
j_call: TRBJ2-7
v_call: TRBV12-3/TRBV12-4
cdr3_aa: CASSRRGYEQYF
cdr3_nt: TGTGCCAGCAGCCGACGGGGTTACGAGCAGTACTTC

cdr3_length: 14
clone_size: few
d_call: NA
j_call: TRBJ2-1
v_call: TRBV7-2
cdr3_aa: CASSSASVYNEQFF
cdr3_nt: TGTGCCAGCAGCTCAGCTAGCGTATACAATGAGCAGTTCTTC

cdr3_length: 17
clone_size: NA
d_call: NA
j_call: TRBJ2-3
v_call: TRBV7-9
cdr3_aa: CASSPPGRGGYTDTQYF
cdr3_nt: TGTGCCAGCAGCCCCCCGGGGAGGGGGGGATACACAGATACGCAGTATTTT

cdr3_length: 15
clone_size: NA
d_call: NA
j_call: TRBJ1-6
v_call: TRBV12-3/TRBV12-4
cdr3_aa: CASSLDGRRNSPLHF
cdr3_nt: TGTGCCAGCAGTTTAGACGGCAGAAGAAATTCACCCCTCCACTTT

cdr3_length: 16
clone_size: NA
d_call: TRBD1
j_call: TRBJ2-2
v_call: TRBV18
cdr3_aa: CASSPRTGSDTGELFF
cdr3_nt: TGTGCCAGCTCACCGAGGACAGGGTCTGACACCGGGGAGCTGTTTTTT

cdr3_length: 15
clone_size: NA
d_call: NA
j_call: TRBJ2-6
v_call: TRBV11-2
cdr3_aa: CASSLDRPGANVLTF
cdr3_nt: TGTGCCAGCAGCTTAGACCGTCCTGGGGCCAACGTCCTGACTTTC

cdr3_length: 12
clone_size: NA
d_call: NA
j_call: TRBJ2-7
v_call: TRBV6-5
cdr3_aa: CASSRHSYEQYF
cdr3_nt: TGTGCCAGCAGTCGTCACAGCTACGAGCAGTACTTC

cdr3_length: 12
clone_size: NA
d_call: NA
j_call: TRBJ2-1
v_call: TRBV3-1
cdr3_aa: CASSPNRGEQFF
cdr3_nt: TGTGCCAGCAGCCCGAACCGAGGTGAGCAGTTCTTC

cdr3_length: 14
clone_size: NA
d_call: TRBD1
j_call: TRBJ1-1
v_call: TRBV10-3
cdr3_aa: CAISTTGSDIEAFF
cdr3_nt: TGTGCCATCAGTACGACAGGGTCGGACATTGAAGCTTTCTTT

cdr3_length: 17
clone_size: few
d_call: TRBD2
j_call: TRBJ2-3
v_call: TRBV10-3
cdr3_aa: CAISERTSGGARDTQYF
cdr3_nt: TGTGCCATCAGTGAGCGGACTAGCGGGGGGGCCAGGGATACGCAGTATTTT

cdr3_length: 15
clone_size: NA
d_call: TRBD2
j_call: TRBJ2-7
v_call: TRBV6-2/TRBV6-3
cdr3_aa: CASTDPPPGGDEQYF
cdr3_nt: TGTGCCAGCACCGACCCCCCCCCGGGGGGAGACGAGCAGTACTTC

cdr3_length: 16
clone_size: NA
d_call: NA
j_call: TRBJ1-2
v_call: TRBV20-1
cdr3_aa: CSASGTGESTNYGYTF
cdr3_nt: TGCAGTGCTAGTGGTACAGGCGAAAGTACTAACTATGGCTACACCTTC

cdr3_length: 17
clone_size: NA
d_call: TRBD2
j_call: TRBJ2-1
v_call: TRBV20-1
cdr3_aa: CSARKHSGGGSYNEQFF
cdr3_nt: TGCAGTGCTAGAAAACACTCTGGGGGGGGCTCCTACAATGAGCAGTTCTTC

cdr3_length: 11
clone_size: NA
d_call: NA
j_call: TRBJ1-2
v_call: TRBV6-6
cdr3_aa: CASNRFDGYTF
cdr3_nt: TGTGCCAGCAACAGATTCGATGGGTACACCTTC

cdr3_length: 17
clone_size: NA
d_call: TRBD1
j_call: TRBJ1-6
v_call: TRBV6-5
cdr3_aa: CASSYSLQGNFNSPLHF
cdr3_nt: TGTGCCAGCAGTTACTCTTTACAGGGGAATTTCAATTCACCCCTCCACTTT

cdr3_length: 13
clone_size: NA
d_call: NA
j_call: TRBJ1-5
v_call: TRBV7-9
cdr3_aa: CASSDGSNQPQHF
cdr3_nt: TGTGCCAGCAGTGATGGGTCGAATCAGCCCCAGCATTTT

cdr3_length: 13
clone_size: NA
d_call: NA
j_call: TRBJ1-6
v_call: TRBV2
cdr3_aa: CAGRGLYNSPLHF
cdr3_nt: TGTGCCGGCCGGGGTCTCTATAATTCACCCCTCCACTTT

cdr3_length: 14
clone_size: few
d_call: TRBD2
j_call: TRBJ2-7
v_call: TRBV20-1
cdr3_aa: CSARDLAGTYEQYF
cdr3_nt: TGCAGTGCTAGAGATTTAGCGGGGACCTACGAGCAGTACTTC

cdr3_length: 13
clone_size: NA
d_call: NA
j_call: TRBJ1-1
v_call: TRBV6-6
cdr3_aa: CASRFEARTEAFF
cdr3_nt: TGTGCCAGCAGATTTGAGGCAAGGACTGAAGCTTTCTTT

cdr3_length: 14
clone_size: NA
d_call: NA
j_call: TRBJ1-1
v_call: TRBV20-1
cdr3_aa: CSAQGRGSSSEAFF
cdr3_nt: TGCAGTGCCCAGGGGAGGGGGAGCTCATCTGAAGCTTTCTTT

cdr3_length: 14
clone_size: few
d_call: NA
j_call: TRBJ1-2
v_call: TRBV6-5
cdr3_aa: CATIDPNRVYGYTF
cdr3_nt: TGTGCCACCATAGACCCCAACCGGGTCTATGGCTACACCTTC

cdr3_length: 14
clone_size: NA
d_call: TRBD1
j_call: TRBJ1-1
v_call: TRBV20-1
cdr3_aa: CSSPKSTGGAQAFF
cdr3_nt: TGCAGTTCTCCTAAGTCAACAGGGGGCGCCCAAGCTTTCTTT

cdr3_length: 10
clone_size: few
d_call: NA
j_call: TRBJ2-5
v_call: TRBV6-1
cdr3_aa: CASVDKTQYF
cdr3_nt: TGTGCCAGCGTGGACAAGACCCAGTACTTC

cdr3_length: 14
clone_size: few
d_call: NA
j_call: TRBJ2-5
v_call: TRBV27
cdr3_aa: CASSLGSKQETQYF
cdr3_nt: TGTGCCAGCAGTTTAGGCAGTAAGCAAGAGACCCAGTACTTC